The T cell receptor (beta chain) under discussion was sequenced for a study of CD8 T cells in ankylosing spondylitis. In making TCR beta libraries, quantitative 5'-RACE with molecular barcodes was used. Each CDR3 protein is one row after TCRdb ran MiXCR on the 5' RACE reads. This table has 350,000 to 450,000 distinct CDR3 sequences, about 25% appearing once. With respect to this clonotype: Its antigen is not known.

The CDR3 extends over 14 amino acids. With 6 bases removed from V and 0 bases from J, the gap between germline ends came to 12 bases. From germline, CDR1 is DFQATT and CDR2 SNEGSKA (reference sequence). Study-wide results and limits: Characteristic of ankylosing spondylitis blood, it appeared, was a TCR beta motif comprising about eight highly homologous variants. Disease-associated clones were CD8+ and fairly uncommon in peripheral blood.

Sequenced sample: blood, either unsorted or a sorted T cell fraction (not recorded which). This sequence originates from a male donor with ankylosing spondylitis. This chain links TRBV20-1 with TRBJ1-3; tentative D call: TRBD1 (5 bases). CDR3 in amino acids: CSAAPGGSGNTIYF. For the CDR3, the DNA is TGCAGTGCAGCCCCCGGGGGCTCTGGAAACACCATATATTTT.